This TCR beta chain is drawn from a study of T cells in Graves' hyperthyroidism and ophthalmopathy. Newly diagnosed hyperthyroidism patients aged 18 to 65 years had disease lasting under 2 months. Fresh peripheral blood, approximately 9.7 ml, was the source of the PBMCs. RNA transcripts provided the source from which TCR beta CDR3 regions were amplified. The HTBI primer set was used in a first-round RT-PCR of the TCR CDR3. One entry per CDR3 protein, called by TCRdb with MiXCR from the multiplex PCR reads. The sample consists of over 700,000 distinct CDR3 sequences, more than 30% of them appearing once. The CDR3 has 15 amino acids. Trimming took 6 bases from V and 2 from J, leaving 11 bases between them. Per the germline V gene, CDR1 is SEHNR and CDR2 is FQNEAQ (reference sequence).

This rearrangement joins TRBV7-9 to TRBJ2-6, with D perhaps matching TRBD1 (5 bases). The source of this sequence is a young man with Graves' hyperthyroidism. Sequenced sample: blood. The CDR3 DNA reads TGTGCCAGCAGTTTGGACATGGCTGGGGCCAACGTCCTGACTTTC. It translates to CASSLDMAGANVLTF.